These T cell receptor beta chains were read from a single sample in a study of long-term antiretroviral therapy in people with HIV. Sequencing was performed with immunoSEQ multiplex PCR; in TCRdb, only in-frame clones are kept and a portion is missing. The table includes under 25,000 clones, 70% to 90% detected once. The sequenced sample was unsorted PBMCs, obtained 1.3 years after starting antiretroviral therapy. These receptors all stem from a man aged 55 to 70 with HIV. Each CDR3 is given with its conserved first and last residue. D genes are given only for firm matches. Size values are once, few and many counts, or a class for expanded clones, and some rows have none.

size: .
length: 11
D: .
J: TRBJ2-7
V: TRBV7-6
CDR3: CASSHTYEQYF

size: .
length: 13
D: TRBD2
J: TRBJ2-4
V: TRBV27
CDR3: CASRGLAGNIQYF

size: .
length: 15
D: .
J: TRBJ2-3
V: TRBV10-3
CDR3: CAISAPGAVEDTQYF

size: .
length: 16
D: .
J: TRBJ2-6
V: TRBV5-1
CDR3: CASSLAQSSGANVLTF

size: once
length: 14
D: TRBD1
J: TRBJ1-2
V: TRBV2
CDR3: CASMITGTAYGYTF

size: .
length: 15
D: TRBD2
J: TRBJ2-4
V: TRBV6-5
CDR3: CASSPAGGPDHIQYF

size: .
length: 13
D: TRBD1
J: TRBJ2-1
V: TRBV10-3
CDR3: CAISDRGYNEQFF

size: .
length: 14
D: TRBD1
J: TRBJ1-2
V: TRBV6-5
CDR3: CASSFYTGARGYTF

size: .
length: 19
D: TRBD1
J: TRBJ2-1
V: TRBV19
CDR3: CASSIVFPGTGILFDEQFF

size: .
length: 13
D: .
J: TRBJ2-3
V: TRBV6-4
CDR3: CASRDSNTDTQYF

size: .
length: 14
D: .
J: TRBJ1-5
V: TRBV6-1
CDR3: CASSGTQTYQPQHF

size: .
length: 15
D: TRBD2
J: TRBJ2-7
V: TRBV11-2
CDR3: CASSPSLAGGYEQYF

size: .
length: 12
D: .
J: TRBJ1-2
V: TRBV5-1
CDR3: CASSSTGYGYTF

size: .
length: 15
D: .
J: TRBJ1-2
V: TRBV29-1
CDR3: CSVDLNSLAGAGYTF

size: .
length: 17
D: .
J: TRBJ2-1
V: TRBV5-1
CDR3: CASSFGGGTASYNEQFF

size: .
length: 14
D: .
J: TRBJ1-2
V: TRBV5-4
CDR3: CASSSQAGAYGYTF

size: .
length: 14
D: .
J: TRBJ2-5
V: TRBV7-6
CDR3: CASSLVTGEETQYF

size: .
length: 16
D: .
J: TRBJ1-1
V: TRBV12-5
CDR3: CASGSSPDSKSTEAFF

size: .
length: 13
D: .
J: TRBJ2-5
V: TRBV30
CDR3: CAWSGPLRGTQYF

size: medium-sized
length: 17
D: TRBD2
J: TRBJ2-2
V: TRBV11-2
CDR3: CASSLAPGLVLTGELFF

size: .
length: 17
D: TRBD1
J: TRBJ2-1
V: TRBV25-1
CDR3: CASSANRDRVLRNEQFF

size: .
length: 17
D: .
J: TRBJ2-1
V: TRBV5-1
CDR3: CASSLEVGAAGYNEQFF

size: .
length: 12
D: .
J: TRBJ1-6
V: TRBV2
CDR3: CAGGRENSPLHF

size: .
length: 15
D: TRBD1
J: TRBJ1-5
V: TRBV5-1
CDR3: CASSLAGQEYQPQHF

size: few
length: 15
D: TRBD2
J: TRBJ2-1
V: TRBV7-3
CDR3: CASSLMSGGPNEQFF

size: once
length: 15
D: .
J: TRBJ2-1
V: TRBV29-1
CDR3: CSVVPYRGGGNEQFF

size: .
length: 13
D: .
J: TRBJ1-2
V: TRBV5-1
CDR3: CASSFGGGYGYTF

size: .
length: 13
D: .
J: TRBJ2-7
V: TRBV29-1
CDR3: CSVKRDRMYEQYF

size: .
length: 13
D: .
J: TRBJ2-3
V: TRBV6-6
CDR3: CASSPTGKATQYF

size: once
length: 18
D: TRBD1
J: TRBJ1-6
V: TRBV5-4
CDR3: CASSPGGRTGGYNSPLHF

size: .
length: 17
D: TRBD2
J: TRBJ2-3
V: TRBV5-5
CDR3: CASSLGRGLAATDTQYF

size: .
length: 13
D: .
J: TRBJ2-3
V: TRBV30
CDR3: CAWSVAGTDTQYF

size: .
length: 13
D: TRBD2
J: TRBJ2-7
V: TRBV30
CDR3: CAWSAGLAGEEYF